This is a list of T cell receptor beta chains from one sample in a study of Ad26.COV2.S vaccination and SARS-CoV-2 variants. Here immunoSEQ multiplex PCR was the method, and the copy in TCRdb shows in-frame clones only, minus some. Of 300,000 to 400,000 clones in the sample, about 91% were seen once. Sequencing was performed on peripheral blood, taken after recovery from COVID-19. The receptor source for this set is a human donor who had recovered from COVID-19. Each CDR3 is given with its conserved first and last residue. The D gene is left open where the match is weak. Clone sizes are given selectively: once, few, many, or a class where the clone is expanded.

abundance,d_gene,j_gene,v_gene,CDR3nt,CDR3aa
.,.,TRBJ1-3,TRBV4-3,TGCGCCAGCAGCCCAAACACCGGGTCCCACTCTGGAAACACCATATATTTT,CASSPNTGSHSGNTIYF
.,.,TRBJ1-4,TRBV5-6,TGTGCCAGCAGCTTGTTCGGTGGTAAAGGAGGAAAACTGTTTTTT,CASSLFGGKGGKLFF
.,.,TRBJ2-5,TRBV5-1,TGCGCCAGCAGCTTGTGGTCCCAGGAGACCCAGTACTTC,CASSLWSQETQYF
.,.,TRBJ2-7,TRBV7-2,TGTGCCAGCAGCGTAGCCGCGGGGCAGAACTACGAGCAGTACTTC,CASSVAAGQNYEQYF
once,.,TRBJ2-3,TRBV5-8,TGTGCCAGCAGCAATTACAGGGGACTGGGACACACAGATACGCAGTATTTT,CASSNYRGLGHTDTQYF
once,.,TRBJ2-5,TRBV9,TGTGCCAGCAGCGTAGGGGCTAGCAACCAAGAGACCCAGTACTTC,CASSVGASNQETQYF
.,.,TRBJ1-1,TRBV18,TGTGCCAGCTCACTAGGTGGCCCTGAAGCTTTCTTT,CASSLGGPEAFF
.,.,TRBJ1-2,TRBV20-1,TGCAGTGCCGAGGGGGGAGGCTACACCTTC,CSAEGGGYTF
.,.,TRBJ1-6,TRBV5-4,TGTGCCAGCAGCAGGGGGGGGACTCGAAATTCACCCCTCCACTTT,CASSRGGTRNSPLHF
once,TRBD2,TRBJ2-1,TRBV24-1,TGTGCCACGTCGGCCTTAAGGCTAGCGGGGCAAAAAAAAGCTTACAATGAGCAGTTCTTC,CATSALRLAGQKKAYNEQFF
.,.,TRBJ2-1,TRBV9,TGTGCCAGCAGCGTAGCTGGGGGCAATGAGCAGTTCTTC,CASSVAGGNEQFF
.,.,TRBJ1-3,TRBV5-1,TGCGCCAGCACCCTGGGGCACAGGGCCTCGGGAAACACCATATATTTT,CASTLGHRASGNTIYF
.,.,TRBJ2-3,TRBV12-5,TGTGCTAGTGGTTTGGTTCCAGGGGCGCAGGCGATCACAGATACGCAGTATTTT,CASGLVPGAQAITDTQYF
.,.,TRBJ1-2,TRBV4-1,TGCGCCAGCAGCCAACCGGGTGGCAGGCGGAACTATGGCTACACCTTC,CASSQPGGRRNYGYTF
.,.,TRBJ2-7,TRBV11-2,TGTGCCAGCAGCTTGGGCTTCCTAACCTACGAGCAGTACTTC,CASSLGFLTYEQYF
.,TRBD1,TRBJ2-3,TRBV19,TGTGCCAGTCGGAACCAGGGGGCCACAGATACGCAGTATTTT,CASRNQGATDTQYF
.,.,TRBJ1-1,TRBV19,TGTGCCAGTAGCGAGGTGAACACTGAAGCTTTCTTT,CASSEVNTEAFF
.,.,TRBJ1-2,TRBV15,TGTGCCACCAGCAGAGCCTCAAGGACCTCGAACCCATATGGCTACACCTTC,CATSRASRTSNPYGYTF
.,.,TRBJ2-5,TRBV4-1,TGCGCCAGCAGCCAAGGTCGAGAGACCCAGTACTTC,CASSQGRETQYF
once,.,TRBJ2-3,TRBV5-4,TGTGCCAGCAGCTTGGAGGGTCTTAGGGCGGCAGATACGCAGTATTTT,CASSLEGLRAADTQYF
.,TRBD1,TRBJ2-7,TRBV11-2,TGTGCCAGCAGCCCACAGGGGACATCGTCCTACGAGCAGTACTTC,CASSPQGTSSYEQYF
.,.,TRBJ2-7,TRBV6-1,TGTGCCAGCAGTGAAATTGTGGAGGGCTCCTCATACGAGCAGTACTTC,CASSEIVEGSSYEQYF
.,.,TRBJ2-7,TRBV7-9,TGTGCCAGCAGCCCCAGGGTTTTCGAGCAGTACTTC,CASSPRVFEQYF
.,.,TRBJ2-2,TRBV20-1,TGCAGTGCATCGGACAGAAACCAGCTGTTTTTT,CSASDRNQLFF
.,TRBD1,TRBJ1-1,TRBV2,TGTGCCAGCAGTGACGAGGTGAGGACAGGGGGCACTGAAGCTTTCTTT,CASSDEVRTGGTEAFF
.,TRBD2,TRBJ2-1,TRBV6-5,TGTGCCAGCAGTTACTCGACCGGGGGGGCACACAATGAGCAGTTCTTC,CASSYSTGGAHNEQFF
.,.,TRBJ2-7,TRBV29-1,TGCAGCGTTGAAAGCAGCTCCTACGAGCAGTACTTC,CSVESSSYEQYF
.,TRBD2,TRBJ2-1,TRBV7-8,TGTGCCAGCAGCTCCAGACTAGCGGGGGAATACAATGAGCAGTTCTTC,CASSSRLAGEYNEQFF
once,TRBD1,TRBJ1-6,TRBV3-1/TRBV3-2,TGTGCCAGCAGCCCGCGGACAGGGTATTGGGCCTATAATTCACCCCTCCACTTT,CASSPRTGYWAYNSPLHF
.,.,TRBJ2-2,TRBV5-1,TGCGCCAGCAGCTTGTCAGTTATGCCGAACACCGGGGAGCTGTTTTTT,CASSLSVMPNTGELFF
.,.,TRBJ1-1,TRBV25-1,TGTGCCAGCAGTGAATCGAGCGGGTATGGCACTGAAGCTTTCTTT,CASSESSGYGTEAFF
.,TRBD2,TRBJ2-5,TRBV7-2,TGTGCCAGCAGCTTGGGACTAGGAGAGACCCAGTACTTC,CASSLGLGETQYF
.,TRBD1,TRBJ1-1,TRBV10-3,TGTGCCATCAGTGACCGGACAGGGAAGAACACTGAAGCTTTCTTT,CAISDRTGKNTEAFF
.,.,TRBJ1-1,TRBV7-2,TGTGCCAGCAGCAGAACAGGGCTTGACACTGAAGCTTTCTTT,CASSRTGLDTEAFF
.,.,TRBJ1-1,TRBV19,TGTGCCAGTAGTATTGGGGGCGCTGAAGCTTTCTTT,CASSIGGAEAFF
once,.,TRBJ1-1,TRBV3-1/TRBV3-2,TGTGCCAGCAGGCAAGGGGGAGGGGTGACTGCTTTCTTT,CASRQGGGVTAFF
.,TRBD1,TRBJ2-5,TRBV19,TGTGCCAGTAGTCCCGGACAGGGGCCACCCCAAGAGACCCAGTACTTC,CASSPGQGPPQETQYF
once,TRBD1,TRBJ1-6,TRBV27,TGTGCCAGCAGACCCTACCCCGGGACAGCGATAAATTCACCCCTCCACTTT,CASRPYPGTAINSPLHF
.,.,TRBJ2-2,TRBV7-2,TGTGCCAGCAGCTTATCCAGGGGAGGCACCGGGGAGCTGTTTTTT,CASSLSRGGTGELFF
.,.,TRBJ1-1,TRBV7-3,TGTGCCAGCAGGGGTGAGATGGATACTGAAGCTTTCTTT,CASRGEMDTEAFF